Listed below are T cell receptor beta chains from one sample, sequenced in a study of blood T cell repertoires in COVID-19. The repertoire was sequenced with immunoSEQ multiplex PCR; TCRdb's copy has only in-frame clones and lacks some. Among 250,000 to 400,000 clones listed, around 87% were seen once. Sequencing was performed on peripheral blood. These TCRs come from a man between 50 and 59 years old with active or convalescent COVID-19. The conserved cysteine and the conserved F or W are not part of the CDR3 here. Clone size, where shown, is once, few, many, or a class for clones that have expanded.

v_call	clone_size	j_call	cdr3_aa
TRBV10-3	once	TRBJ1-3	AISEGGQGTGNTIY
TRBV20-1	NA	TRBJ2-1	SASPRVNEQF
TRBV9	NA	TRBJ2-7	ASSAQEGEQY
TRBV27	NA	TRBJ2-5	ASSFAVQETQY
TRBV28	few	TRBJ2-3	ASNIGGPLDTQY
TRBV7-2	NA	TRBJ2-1	ASSQGLAGGLGNEQF
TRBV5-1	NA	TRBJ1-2	ASSLVGGYGYT
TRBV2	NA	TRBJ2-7	ASTKTARDRHYEQY
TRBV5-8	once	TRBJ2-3	ASSFHLSGRGADTQY
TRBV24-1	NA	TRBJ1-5	ATSDSDRGARQPQH
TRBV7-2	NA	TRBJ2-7	ASSSLAGAAHEQY
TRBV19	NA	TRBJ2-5	ASSISDRQETQY
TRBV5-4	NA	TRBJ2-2	ASSSTGGTGPTGELF
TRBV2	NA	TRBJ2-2	ASQGQGGYTGELF
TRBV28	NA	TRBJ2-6	ASSQGQGAMGANVLT
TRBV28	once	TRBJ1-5	ASSVVARSSNQPQH
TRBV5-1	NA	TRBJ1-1	ASSRGTGNTEAF
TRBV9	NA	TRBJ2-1	ASSARRGLAGRPPLDEQF
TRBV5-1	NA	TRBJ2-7	ASSLGAGDSYEQY
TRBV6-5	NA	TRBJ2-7	ASSYASGVDEQY
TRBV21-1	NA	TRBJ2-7	ASSPLDRLSYEQY
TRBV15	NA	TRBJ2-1	ATSRVGGNGRGEQF
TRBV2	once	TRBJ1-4	ASSEGVANEKLF
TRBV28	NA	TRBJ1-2	ASSLQGYGYT
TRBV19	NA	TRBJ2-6	ASGLSGANVLT
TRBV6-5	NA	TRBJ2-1	ASSYSRAENNEQF
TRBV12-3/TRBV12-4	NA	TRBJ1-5	ASSLRGQPQH
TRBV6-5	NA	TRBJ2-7	ASNLRGYEQY
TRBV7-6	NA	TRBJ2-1	ASSLFGRTGEDEQF
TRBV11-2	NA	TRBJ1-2	ASSLGPAREGYT
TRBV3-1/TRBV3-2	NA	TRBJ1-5	ASSQGGRLGNQPQH
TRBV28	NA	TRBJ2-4	ASSPQPGAKNIQY
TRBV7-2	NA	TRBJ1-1	ASSSKDGRGTEAF
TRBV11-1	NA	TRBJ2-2	ASSWDSNTGELF
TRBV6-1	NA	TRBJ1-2	ASSESLGQDNGYT
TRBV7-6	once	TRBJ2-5	ASTTLTSGGGETQY
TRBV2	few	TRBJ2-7	ASSPRTPPYEQY
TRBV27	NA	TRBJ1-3	ASHPLQTGHSGNTIY
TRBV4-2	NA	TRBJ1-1	ASSQGQGAGMDTEAF
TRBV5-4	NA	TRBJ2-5	ASSGQAQETQY
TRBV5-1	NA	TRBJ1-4	ASSVSGATNEKLF
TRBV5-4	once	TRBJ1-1	ASSLGGRGYGAEAF
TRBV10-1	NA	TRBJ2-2	ASSDRGGELF
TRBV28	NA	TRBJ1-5	ASNISGRRNQPQH
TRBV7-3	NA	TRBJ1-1	ASSRTGSGTEAF
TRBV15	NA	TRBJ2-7	ATSRDFARRVPYEQY
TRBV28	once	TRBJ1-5	ASSLGGRWPQH
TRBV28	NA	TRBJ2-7	ASSSETGSTYEQY
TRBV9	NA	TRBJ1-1	ASSVDPRGGTEAF
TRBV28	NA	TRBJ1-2	ASTDGTGYYGYT
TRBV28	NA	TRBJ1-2	AAGQKGYGYT
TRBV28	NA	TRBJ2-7	ASSPLQGVLSYEQY
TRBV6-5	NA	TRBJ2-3	ASRISGDTDTQY
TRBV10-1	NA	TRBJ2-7	ASSDPGTSGLQQY